This TCR beta chain was found in a study of identical twins. Trimming removed 5 bases from V and 2 bases from J, with 9 bases in between. This CDR3 spans 13 amino acids. CDR1 is KGHSH, CDR2 LQKENI, per germline. TCRdb reanalysed the 5' RACE reads using MiXCR and keeps one entry per CDR3 protein. The sample carries 640,000 or so distinct CDR3 sequences, around 6% recorded once. The source of this sequence is a man younger than 35 in good health. Source material: naive T cells sorted from blood. The genes are TRBV18 and TRBJ1-1; D remains ambiguous. The CDR3 spells CASSSERNTEAFF. The CDR3 DNA sequence: TGTGCCAGCTCATCAGAGAGAAACACTGAAGCTTTCTTT.